This is a list of T cell receptor beta chains from one sample in a study of CD8 T cells in ankylosing spondylitis. TCRdb analysed the 5' RACE reads with MiXCR anew, one entry per CDR3 protein. The repertoire holds some 800,000 distinct CDR3 sequences, about 11% seen once, with approximately 0.46% in the top ten. The sequencing input was blood, either unsorted or a sorted T cell fraction (not recorded which). The receptors here all came from a male donor with ankylosing spondylitis. The CDR3 runs from the conserved cysteine through the conserved F or W. A D gene is named only where the DNA matches it firmly. Clone size is given for some rows only: seen once, a few or many times, or a class if the clone is expanded.

TRBJ2-4	many	TRBD1	TRBV20-1	TGCAGTGCCTATGACAGGGTAACCAAAAACATTCAGTACTTC	CSAYDRVTKNIQYF
TRBJ2-7	many	TRBD1	TRBV5-1	TGCGCCAGCAGCTTGCGACAGGGGGGAGGCCCCTACGAGCAGTACTTC	CASSLRQGGGPYEQYF
TRBJ2-1	many	NA	TRBV29-1	TGCAGCGTCCCGGGCGGCCGCACCTACAATGAGCAGTTCTTC	CSVPGGRTYNEQFF
TRBJ2-5	few	TRBD1	TRBV15	TGTGCCACCAGCAGAGGAACTCAGGGGGCTGAGACCCAGTACTTC	CATSRGTQGAETQYF
TRBJ2-3	NA	NA	TRBV4-1	TGCGCCAGCAGCCAACAAGTGGGGTCAGATACGCAGTATTTT	CASSQQVGSDTQYF
TRBJ2-3	NA	TRBD1	TRBV4-3	TGCGCCAGCAGCCAAGACGACAGGGGGGAACATACGCAGTATTTT	CASSQDDRGEHTQYF
TRBJ1-1	NA	NA	TRBV30	TGTGCCTGGAGTCAAGCGAACACTGAAGCTTTCTTT	CAWSQANTEAFF
TRBJ2-1	few	TRBD2	TRBV5-1	TGCGCCAGCAGCTTGGAATCTAGCGGGAGCGATGAGCAGTTCTTC	CASSLESSGSDEQFF
TRBJ2-7	NA	NA	TRBV6-2/TRBV6-3	TGTGCCAGCAGTTACTACAGGGTTGGTTACGAGCAGTACTTC	CASSYYRVGYEQYF
TRBJ2-1	NA	TRBD2	TRBV4-1	TGCGCCAGCAGCTTACAAAGCGGGACCTACAATGAGCAGTTCTTC	CASSLQSGTYNEQFF